What follows is one T cell receptor (beta chain) and its context. This clonotype was picked up many times. Its antigen remains unidentified. Base qualities are not provided; no much larger clone lies one nucleotide away. This sample stems from a study of regulatory T cells in long-lasting Graves disease (dated by TCRdb to the early 2020s). For context, the study as a whole: Patients with newly diagnosed Graves' disease had been on antithyroid drugs for under 3 months. Persistent Graves' disease patients were compared with newly diagnosed Graves' disease patients by peripheral blood TCR sequencing and RNA sequencing. The study took place in China and was registered as a clinical trial. A total of some 35 samples underwent TCR sequencing, from around 13 patients with persistent Graves' disease and roughly 20 patients with newly diagnosed Graves' disease. Paper-wide results and their limitations: Persistent disease showed preferential use of TRBV28, TRBJ1-2 and TRBJ2-5, whereas newly diagnosed disease favored TRBV20-1 and TRBJ2-1. Sequencing and analysis were restricted to the TCR beta chain. As a limitation, the authors acknowledged that the small sample size may reduce accuracy. Compared with newly diagnosed patients, patients with persistent Graves' disease had lower TCR Shannon entropy and fewer highly expanded clones, which suggests clonal expansion. Peripheral blood alone was examined, since thyroid tissue, which constituted the primary lesion, could not be accessed. Persistent patients shared more public clonotypes among themselves (2,741) than newly diagnosed patients did (approximately 870).

The library was obtained by multiplex PCR. Sequencing instrument: Illumina HiSeq 4000. iRepertoire HTBI primers and Arm-PCR amplification of CDR3 regions were used to construct TCR beta libraries. PCR products were gel purified before sequencing. In the source study's methods: Across samples, about 64 TRBV and approximately 15 TRBJ segments were identified and used for gene usage analysis of CDR3 amino acid clonotypes. Filtered high-quality paired reads were merged into contigs using COPE and FqMerger. Contigs were aligned with BLAST to IMGT TRBV, TRBD and TRBJ reference genes, and CDR3 was defined per IMGT. Any clonotype with a frequency above 0.1% was classified as a highly expanded clone. Shannon entropy was used to measure repertoire diversity, and the Gini coefficient was used to measure V-J evenness. Public clonotypes were defined as clonotypes shared by more than one individual. TCRdb reran the public reads through fastp at Q25 and MiXCR, keeping productive beta chains. Identical CDR3 protein sequences are pooled into one entry, listed with their most common genes and DNA. Clone size and V and J calls follow TCRdb, not the original study. The sample includes around 500,000 distinct CDR3 sequences, with around 16% observed a single time. The ten largest clones take up around a quarter of the sample.

Looking up the germline V gene yields CDR1 SGHRS and CDR2 YFSETQ. V lost 2 bases and J lost 6 bases; the stretch between them is 9 bases long. Measured from the cysteine to the phenylalanine, the CDR3 is 13 residues long. Kept here is only the CDR3 DNA, which spans 39 bases and is read in frame from base 1. The sample's time point label, in plain terms: newly diagnosed GD, antithyroid drugs for less than 3 months. For both TCR sequencing and RNA sequencing, RNA was extracted from PBMCs in TRIzol. Graves' disease was diagnosed according to American Thyroid Association guidelines. Patients were recruited from an endocrinology department in Xi'an, China. Each patient gave about 10 milliliters of peripheral blood, collected in an EDTA anticoagulant tube. Ficoll Paque Plus density gradient separation was used to isolate PBMCs, and no additional T cell sorting was done. An Agilent 2100 Bioanalyzer and agarose gel were used to assess RNA quality, and a NanoDrop 2000 was used to measure RNA concentration.

This sample also appeared in a second study, on T cells in Graves' hyperthyroidism and ophthalmopathy. As the second publication notes: Stable Graves' hyperthyroidism was defined as no progression to ophthalmopathy during 18 months of follow-up. Hyperthyroidism patients were newly diagnosed, with disease duration under 2 months, and aged 18 to 65 years. The study excluded patients with uncontrolled infections, other autoimmune diseases, pregnancy or lactation. Diagnoses were established on the basis of clinical symptoms, serum thyroxine and TRAb, thyroid ultrasound, and orbital computed tomography. The TCR CDR3 was subjected to a first round of RT-PCR using the HTBI primer set and the Qiagen OneStep RT-PCR kit. Blood samples also contained most of the expanded thyroid clonotypes (frequency above 0.001), which suggests that blood repertoires may reflect thyroid immune responses. A 13 V-J signature model separated ophthalmopathy from stable hyperthyroidism, with roughly 88% sensitivity and roughly 84% specificity in cross-validation and 80%/75% in testing. In validation, the model predicted progression to ophthalmopathy a median of 6.5 months before onset, with roughly 70% sensitivity and roughly 72% specificity. TCR V-J signatures able to tell the groups apart were searched for in a discovery cohort of 100 patients, of whom 43 had Graves' ophthalmopathy and around 56 had stable Graves' hyperthyroidism. Prospective prediction of ophthalmopathy was tested in an independent validation cohort of fewer than 20 hyperthyroidism patients and some 17 patients who later progressed to ophthalmopathy. The 95 to 100 discovery patients were randomly divided into training and test sets at a 7:3 ratio. In addition, the study compared T-cell repertoires in thyroid tissue and in blood from five or six Graves' hyperthyroidism patients. Following sampling, methimazole starting at 30 mg daily was given to hyperthyroidism patients, and high-dose intravenous methylprednisolone was given to ophthalmopathy patients. The libraries were constructed in a second round of multiplex PCR and then size-selected and purified. Libraries were sequenced paired-end with 100 bp reads on an Illumina HiSeq2000. SOAPnuke was used to process the raw data, with reads discarded if the reads contained adapters or uncalled bases, had a mean Phred below 15, or lacked an exact constant-primer or identifier match. High-quality paired reads were merged using COPE v1.2.5, and each unique nucleotide sequence was defined as a clonotype. Clonotypes were aligned to IMGT TRBV, TRBD and TRBJ reference segments using MiTCR v1.1. The analysis was restricted to V-J combinations with a frequency above 0.0001, which together covered 99.2% of the repertoires. A TCS score was defined as the ratio between F50 (clonal expansion) and ExV (chaos), using BLOSUM62-based TCRdist between CDR3 peptides within each V-J. Welch's t-statistics and random forest reduced approximately 520 V-J features to around 14, which were used in a naive Bayes classifier (R e1071). Sample size was not statistically predetermined, and blinding of investigators to group allocation was not performed. The paper describes TCR Vbeta CDR3 sequencing of 140 or so peripheral blood samples, made up of approximately 40 ophthalmopathy patients, around 78 hyperthyroidism patients and roughly 17 progressor patients.

The source was peripheral blood mononuclear cells (PBMCs), collected at new diagnosis, from a patient treated with antithyroid drugs. The rearrangement joined TRBV5-1 to TRBJ2-1; the D gene identity is not certain. This TCR was recovered from a woman between 40 and 65 years old with Graves disease. Donor details come from another sample of the same person, matched by shared clones. The CDR3 sequence is CASSFDPPNEQFF. DNA sequence: TGCGCCAGCAGCTTTGACCCACCCAATGAGCAGTTCTTC.